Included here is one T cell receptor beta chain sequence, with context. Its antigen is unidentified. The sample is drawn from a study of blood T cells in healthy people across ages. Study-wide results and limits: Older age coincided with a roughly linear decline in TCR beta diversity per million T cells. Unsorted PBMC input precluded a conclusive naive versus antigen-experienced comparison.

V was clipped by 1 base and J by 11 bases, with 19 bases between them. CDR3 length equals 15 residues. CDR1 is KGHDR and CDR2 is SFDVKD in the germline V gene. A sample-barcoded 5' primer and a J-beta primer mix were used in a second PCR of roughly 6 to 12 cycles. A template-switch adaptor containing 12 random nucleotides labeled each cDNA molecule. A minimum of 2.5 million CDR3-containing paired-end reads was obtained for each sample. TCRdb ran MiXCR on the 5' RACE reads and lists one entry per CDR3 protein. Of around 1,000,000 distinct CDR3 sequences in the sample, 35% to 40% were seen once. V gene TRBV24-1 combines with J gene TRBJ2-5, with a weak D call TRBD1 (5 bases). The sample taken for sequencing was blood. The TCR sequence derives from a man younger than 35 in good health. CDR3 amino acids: CATSDFKAGLAKQYF. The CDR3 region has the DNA TGTGCCACCAGTGATTTTAAGGCAGGGCTTGCGAAGCAGTACTTC.